Following are 21 T cell receptor beta chains from one sample sequenced in a study of CD8+CD57+ T cells in acquired aplastic anemia. Patients chosen for sequencing had shown CD8+CD57+ cell expansion by flow cytometry. Genomic DNA served as template for TCR beta VDJ and CDR3 profiling. Each CDR3 protein gets one entry after TCRdb re-called the reads with MiXCR. Of about 160,000 distinct CDR3 sequences listed, about 45% are singletons. Sequencing was performed on sorted CD4+, CD8+, or CD8+CD57+ T cells (not recorded which) from PBMCs. Receptors were obtained from a human donor with aplastic anemia.

In its sample, this clonotype was seen many times. The chain employs TRBV4-1 and TRBJ1-2, with 8 bases matching TRBD1. The CDR3 loop spans 15 amino acids. Germline CDR1 and CDR2: MGHRA and YSYEKL. V gave up 2 bases and J gave up 3 bases; unmatched junction bases: 5. Here the CDR3 reads CASSQNQGADYGYTF. CDR3 nucleotides: TGCGCCAGCAGCCAAAACCAGGGGGCAGACTATGGCTACACCTTC.

Comments on this clonotype: With a much larger clone just one base away, this may be a read error. The chain combines TRBV10-3 with TRBJ2-3; D perhaps matches TRBD1 (5 bases). V was clipped by 10 bases and J by 0 bases, with 11 bases between them. The germline CDR1 and CDR2 sequences are ENHRY and SYGVKD. The CDR3 sequence is 13 residues long. The chain's CDR3 is CASRATSTDTQYF. DNA for the CDR3: TGTGCCAGCAGGGCCACTAGCACAGATACGCAGTATTTT.

The chain uses TRBV20-1 and TRBJ1-4; the D gene is possibly TRBD1 (5 bases). Germline V gene data show CDR1 as DFQATT and CDR2 as SNEGSKA (reference sequence). The CDR3 runs to 16 residues. Trimming pared 1 base from V and 5 bases from J, leaving 17 bases between. For the CDR3, the DNA is TGCAGTGCTAGAGGGTCTGGACATAGGGTAAATGAAAAACTGTTTTTT. Translated, it gives CSARGSGHRVNEKLFF.

The chain links TRBV5-6 to TRBJ1-5; 8 nucleotides match TRBD1. This CDR3 spans 14 amino acids. The germline V gene has CDR1 SGHDT and CDR2 YYEEEE. The J segment lost 7 bases and the V segment lost 1 base, leaving 4 bases of the junction unmatched. The CDR3 spells CASSLRTGKQPQHF. The CDR3, as DNA: TGTGCCAGCAGCTTGAGGACAGGGAAACAGCCCCAGCATTTT.

Many counts were recorded for this clonotype. The rearrangement links TRBV18 to TRBJ2-7; 12 bases agree with TRBD1. The V gene end was trimmed by 3 bases and the J gene end by 4 bases; junction bases not matched to a gene: 4. Per germline, CDR1 KGHSH and CDR2 LQKENI. The CDR3 totals 15 residues. The chain's CDR3 is CASSPRDRGRYEQYF. CDR3 in DNA: TGTGCCAGCTCACCCAGGGACAGGGGGCGGTACGAGCAGTACTTC.

The J gene is TRBJ2-4, the V gene TRBV29-1; the D gene is possibly TRBD2 (5 bases). This CDR3 spans 14 amino acids. V lost 3 bases to trimming and J lost 0 bases, with 9 bases between them. CDR1 and CDR2 (germline): SQVTM, ANQGSEA. The CDR3 sequence is CSVESGTAKNIQYF. Here the CDR3 DNA reads TGCAGCGTTGAGTCGGGAACAGCCAAAAACATTCAGTACTTC. Drawing the rest from reference TRBV29-1 and TRBJ2-4, the complete variable domain is SAVISQKPSRDICQRGTSLTIQCQVDSQVTMMFWYRQQPGQSLTLIATANQGSEATYESGFVIDKFPISRPNLTFSTLTVSNMSPEDSSIYLCSVESGTAKNIQYFGAGTRLSVL.

The chain uses TRBV25-1 and TRBJ2-1, with 8 bases that match TRBD2. CDR3 length: 15 residues. The V segment lost 3 bases and the J segment 7 bases; nucleotides outside the gene matches: 8. Per germline, CDR1 MGHDK and CDR2 SYGVNS. CDR3 coding DNA: TGTGCCAGCAGTGACGGACTAGCCTCAAGGAATGAGCAGTTCTTC. Residues: CASSDGLASRNEQFF. The whole variable domain, filled in from reference TRBV25-1 and TRBJ2-1, reads EADIYQTPRYLVIGTGKKITLECSQTMGHDKMYWYQQDPGMELHLIHYSYGVNSTEKGDLSSESTVSRIRTEHFPLTLESARPSHTSQYLCASSDGLASRNEQFFGPGTRLTVL.

The genes are TRBV10-1 and TRBJ1-5; a weak D match, TRBD1 (5 bases). The germline gives CDR1 WNHNN, CDR2 SYGVQD (reference sequence). This CDR3 has 13 residues. As DNA, the CDR3 is TGCACCGATGAAGACAGTATCAATCAGCCCCAGCATTTT. It codes for CTDEDSINQPQHF.

This chain uses TRBV2 with TRBJ1-1; D is unresolved. This CDR3 is 13 amino acids long. The V gene's germline CDR1 is SNHLY and CDR2 FYNNEI. Trimming stripped 2 bases from V and 7 bases from J, with 11 bases between. This chain's CDR3 is CASSERSYNEAFF. CDR3 DNA sequence: TGTGCCAGCAGTGAAAGGAGTTACAATGAAGCTTTCTTT.

The chain couples TRBV25-1 to TRBJ2-2; 9 bases are a match to TRBD1. Unmatched junction bases numbered 14, after V lost 5 bases and J lost 4 bases. This CDR3 contains 18 residues. In germline, CDR1 is MGHDK, CDR2 SYGVNS. This chain's CDR3 is CASSYIVGWTGATGELFF. For the CDR3, the DNA is TGTGCCAGCAGTTACATCGTAGGTTGGACAGGGGCCACCGGGGAGCTGTTTTTT.

This clonotype was observed a handful of times. DNA of the CDR3: TGCAGTGCTTTGACTAGAGCAGATACGCAGTATTTT. Translated: CSALTRADTQYF. This sequence joins TRBV20-1 and TRBJ2-3; a possible D gene is TRBD2 (6 bases). CDR3 length equals 12 residues. The V and J ends lost 5 bases and 4 bases respectively, with 10 bases between them. CDR1 DFQATT and CDR2 SNEGSKA come from the germline V gene (reference sequence).

Ten or more counts support this clonotype. The V call is TRBV6-1, the J call TRBJ2-5; 14 bases agree with TRBD2. CDR1 and CDR2 (germline): MNHNS, SASEGT. With V trimmed by 5 bases and J by 5 bases, 13 bases remained unmatched. The CDR3 is made up of 18 amino acids. The CDR3 here is CASSQPGLAGAPGETQYF. The CDR3 bases are TGTGCCAGCAGTCAACCGGGACTAGCGGGAGCACCGGGGGAGACCCAGTACTTC.

This clonotype was seen only a few times. J is TRBJ2-3 and V is TRBV19; D remains unclear. CDR3 length equals 14 residues. Germline CDR1 reads LNHDA; CDR2 reads SQIVND (reference sequence). The V end was cut by 3 bases, the J end by 1 base, with 8 bases between. The CDR3 nucleotides read TGTGCCAGTAGTATGGATCGGGGCACAGATACGCAGTATTTT. The encoded protein is CASSMDRGTDTQYF.

This clonotype appeared many times. The CDR3 DNA is TGTGCCACCAGTGTCGGCAGCAATCAGCCCCAGCATTTT. Amino acid sequence: CATSVGSNQPQHF. The chain combines TRBV24-1 with TRBJ1-5, with D unresolved. V was shortened by 5 bases and J by 1 base, with 5 bases between the two germline ends. Germline loops: CDR1 KGHDR, CDR2 SFDVKD. The CDR3 extends over 13 amino acids.

V is TRBV7-3 and J is TRBJ2-3; possibly TRBD2 for D (6 bases). CDR3 length: 15 residues. CDR1 and CDR2 from the germline V gene are SGHTA and FQGTGA. Trimming took 5 bases from V and 0 from J, leaving 12 bases between them. The DNA for the CDR3 is TGTGCCAGCAGCCCAAGGGGACTTAGCACAGATACGCAGTATTTT. It is translated as CASSPRGLSTDTQYF.

The table lists this clonotype with many counts. The chain employs TRBV7-2 and TRBJ2-3; 8 nucleotides agree with TRBD2. With 2 bases clipped from V and 6 bases from J, the junction kept 10 bases outside the gene matches. The germline V gene has CDR1 SGHTA and CDR2 FQGNSA. This CDR3 has 16 residues. CDR3 protein: CASSLRPGLASDTQYF. The CDR3 DNA follows: TGTGCCAGCAGCTTAAGGCCAGGACTAGCATCGGATACGCAGTATTTT.

The rearrangement links TRBV3-1 to TRBJ2-3; a possible D gene is TRBD2 (5 bases). Germline V gene data show CDR1 as LGHDT and CDR2 as YNNKEL (reference sequence). This CDR3 is 14 amino acids long. V was cut by 1 base and J by 4 bases, with 9 bases left in between. CDR3 DNA: TGTGCCAGCAGCCAAGCGGGATGGGCAGATACGCAGTATTTT. Translated: CASSQAGWADTQYF.

The table lists this clonotype with many counts. The chain couples TRBV27 to TRBJ2-1; 7 positions match TRBD2. The CDR3 is 16 residues long. Germline lookup yields CDR1 MNHEY and CDR2 SMNVEV (reference sequence). After removal of 2 bases from V and 2 bases from J, the junction contained 6 bases not matched to a gene. The CDR3: CASSLGRGEPYNEQFF. CDR3 bases: TGTGCCAGCAGTTTAGGGAGGGGAGAGCCCTACAATGAGCAGTTCTTC.

For this clonotype: It may be a read error: a sequence one base away is much more abundant. The chain links TRBV12-3 or TRBV12-4 to TRBJ1-2; the match to TRBD1 covers 7 bases. The ends lost 7 bases at V and 6 bases at J; junction bases unmatched: 8. The CDR3 has 13 residues. DNA of the CDR3: TGTGCCAGCACCGAACAGGGGTCCGATGGCTACACCTTC. Translation: CASTEQGSDGYTF.

This clonotype was seen a single time. The chain carries TRBV6-1 and TRBJ2-1, with TRBD2 identical over 8 bases. Germline lookup yields CDR1 MNHNS and CDR2 SASEGT. V trimming: 6 bases; J trimming: 5 bases; junction bases outside the gene matches: 6. The CDR3 runs 14 residues. CDR3 region: CASRTGLVNNEQFF. CDR3 DNA: TGTGCCAGCAGAACGGGACTAGTGAACAATGAGCAGTTCTTC.

In its sample, this clonotype was seen many times. This chain connects TRBV19 to TRBJ1-2, with D possibly matching TRBD1 (5 bases). V was trimmed by 6 bases and J by 7 bases, leaving 18 bases between them. The CDR3 has 14 amino acids. Germline assignment: CDR1 LNHDA and CDR2 SQIVND (reference sequence). CDR3 DNA sequence: TGTGCCAGTAGCGTGAGCTCAGGGTTTCGTGGCTACACCTTC. This gives the protein CASSVSSGFRGYTF.